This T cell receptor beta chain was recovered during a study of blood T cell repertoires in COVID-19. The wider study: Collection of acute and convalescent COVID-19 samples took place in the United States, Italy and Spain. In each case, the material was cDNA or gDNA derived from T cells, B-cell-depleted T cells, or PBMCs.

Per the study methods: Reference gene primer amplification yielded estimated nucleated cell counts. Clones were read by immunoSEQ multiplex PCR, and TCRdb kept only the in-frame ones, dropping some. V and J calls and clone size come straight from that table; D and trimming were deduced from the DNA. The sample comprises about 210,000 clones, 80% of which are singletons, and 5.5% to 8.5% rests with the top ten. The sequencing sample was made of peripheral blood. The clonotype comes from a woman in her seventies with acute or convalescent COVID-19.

The CDR3 reads CSVAPDGRTGELFF. Written as DNA, the CDR3 is TGCAGCGTTGCACCGGACGGGAGAACCGGGGAGCTGTTTTTT. This sequence joins TRBV29-1 and TRBJ2-2; weak D call: TRBD2 (6 bases). Trimming took 4 bases from V and 5 from J, leaving 14 bases between them. CDR1 SQVTM and CDR2 ANQGSEA come from the germline V gene. The CDR3 extends over 14 amino acids.